A selection of T cell receptor beta chains follows, all from one sample in a study of T cell responses to AZD1222 COVID-19 vaccine. Assay: immunoSEQ multiplex PCR; the TCRdb copy retains only in-frame clones and omits some. The sample includes about 120,000 clones, about four fifths of them seen just once. The starting material was peripheral blood, obtained on day 0 of AZD1222 vaccination. These receptors were taken from an adult in good health. Both conserved end residues are part of each CDR3. The order of the fields is clone size, D gene, V gene, J gene, CDR3 DNA, CDR3 protein. D genes are given only for firm matches. Size values are once, few and many counts, or a class for expanded clones, and some rows have none.

.	TRBD1	TRBV5-1	TRBJ1-1	TGCGCCAGCAGCTTGGATGGGACAGAGAACACTGAAGCTTTCTTT	CASSLDGTENTEAFF
.	TRBD1	TRBV4-1	TRBJ1-2	TGCGCCAGCAGCCCCCTCGGTACCCGGGACAGGGGCTTGCGGGGCTACACCTTC	CASSPLGTRDRGLRGYTF
once	.	TRBV28	TRBJ2-7	TGTGCCAGCAGTTTAACGGGGAGCTCCTACGAGCAGTACTTC	CASSLTGSSYEQYF
.	.	TRBV12-3/TRBV12-4	TRBJ1-1	TGTGCCAGCAGCAGACAGAGATACACTGAAGCTTTCTTT	CASSRQRYTEAFF
.	.	TRBV13	TRBJ1-1	TGTGCCAGCAGTTGGCGGGGGGCTGAAGCTTTCTTT	CASSWRGAEAFF
.	TRBD1	TRBV6-5	TRBJ2-7	TGTGCCAGCAGGGGAGGGACAGGGAGGTCCTACGAGCAGTACTTC	CASRGGTGRSYEQYF
.	TRBD1	TRBV12-3/TRBV12-4	TRBJ1-6	TGTGCCAGCACGGACAGGGTAAACTCACCCCTCCACTTT	CASTDRVNSPLHF
.	.	TRBV18	TRBJ2-7	TGTGCCAGCTCACCACAGTTCTCCTACGAGCAGTACTTC	CASSPQFSYEQYF
.	.	TRBV7-8	TRBJ2-7	TGTGCCAGCAGCGACACCTACGAGCAGTACTTC	CASSDTYEQYF
.	.	TRBV19	TRBJ1-6	TGTGCCAGCGGGGGCGGAAGCTCCTATAATTCACCCCTCCACTTT	CASGGGSSYNSPLHF
many	.	TRBV24-1	TRBJ2-5	TGTGCCACCAGTAATCCGGGGGCAGAGACCCAGTACTTC	CATSNPGAETQYF
.	.	TRBV5-8	TRBJ2-2	TGTGCCAGCAGCTTGGGGTCGGGGCTGAAAAACACCGGGGAGCTGTTTTTT	CASSLGSGLKNTGELFF
.	.	TRBV9	TRBJ2-3	TGTGCCAGCAGCCCTATTCCCTCTAGCACAGATACGCAGTATTTT	CASSPIPSSTDTQYF
.	TRBD1	TRBV5-1	TRBJ1-1	TGCGCCAGCAGCGGAGACAGGGAGTGGAACACTGAAGCTTTCTTT	CASSGDREWNTEAFF
.	.	TRBV28	TRBJ2-1	TGTGCCAGCACCCTGGGGTCCTACAATGAGCAGTTCTTC	CASTLGSYNEQFF
.	.	TRBV20-1	TRBJ1-2	TGCAGTGCTAGCCTAGAATACTTCTACACCTTC	CSASLEYFYTF
.	.	TRBV5-5	TRBJ1-4	TGTGCCAGCAGCTTGGGACACGTCAATGAAAAACTGTTTTTT	CASSLGHVNEKLFF
.	TRBD2	TRBV5-4	TRBJ2-5	TGTGCCAGCAGCCGGGCGGGGGGCCTACAAGAGACCCAGTACTTC	CASSRAGGLQETQYF
once	.	TRBV24-1	TRBJ1-6	TGTGCCACCAGTGTGGGGGGTAATTCACCCCTCCACTTT	CATSVGGNSPLHF
once	.	TRBV14	TRBJ1-1	TGTGCCAGCCGATTGTTCGTGAACACTGAAGCTTTCTTT	CASRLFVNTEAFF
.	.	TRBV6-6	TRBJ2-7	TGTGCCAGCAGCCCGGACCTACCCATCCCCTACGAGCAGTACTTC	CASSPDLPIPYEQYF
.	TRBD1	TRBV2	TRBJ2-2	TGTGCCAGCAGAACAGGGGGCGCCGGCGGGGAGCTGTTTTTT	CASRTGGAGGELFF
.	.	TRBV25-1	TRBJ2-3	TGTGCCAGCAGTGACCCAGGGGGGTCACCAGATACGCAGTATTTT	CASSDPGGSPDTQYF
.	.	TRBV4-1	TRBJ2-3	TGCGCCAGCAGCTCCTATCTGGCAACAAAAGAAACAGATACGCAGTATTTT	CASSSYLATKETDTQYF
.	.	TRBV6-2/TRBV6-3	TRBJ1-3	TGTGCCAGCAGTCGAGATGGGAGAGCTGGAAACACCATATATTTT	CASSRDGRAGNTIYF
.	.	TRBV27	TRBJ1-2	TGTGCCAGCAGTTACGACAGGAGATCGATCTACACCTTC	CASSYDRRSIYTF
.	.	TRBV6-6	TRBJ1-6	TGTGCCAGCAGTTACTCACAGCAGGGGCCCTTGTCTCACCTCCACTTT	CASSYSQQGPLSHLHF
.	.	TRBV19	TRBJ1-1	TGTGCCAGTAGTATTCTTTCGAGGGGAGGGGACACTGAAGCTTTCTTT	CASSILSRGGDTEAFF
.	.	TRBV9	TRBJ2-2	TGTGCCAGCAGCGTAGCTGACAGGCCCCTCTCCGGGGAGCTGTTTTTT	CASSVADRPLSGELFF
.	TRBD2	TRBV5-1	TRBJ2-3	TGCGCCAGCAGCCGGCAACCCGGGACTAGCGCAGATACGCAGTATTTT	CASSRQPGTSADTQYF
.	TRBD1	TRBV28	TRBJ1-2	TGTGCCAGCAGCCCATTAAGCGGGACAGGGAGCTATGGCTACACCTTC	CASSPLSGTGSYGYTF
.	TRBD2	TRBV6-2/TRBV6-3	TRBJ2-7	TGTGCCAGCAGTTACTCTCCTAGCGGGGGTGCTAACTACGAGCAGTACTTC	CASSYSPSGGANYEQYF
once	.	TRBV11-2	TRBJ1-3	TGTGCCAGCAGCTTAACTCACAGCTCTGGAAACACCATATATTTT	CASSLTHSSGNTIYF
once	TRBD1	TRBV5-6	TRBJ2-2	TGTGCCAGCAGCTTCGGGGACAGGGGCAATTCCGGGGAGCTGTTTTTT	CASSFGDRGNSGELFF
.	.	TRBV4-3	TRBJ1-2	TGCGCCAGCAGCCAAGTGGGCAGTGGGTTGGGTGGCTACACCTTC	CASSQVGSGLGGYTF
.	TRBD1	TRBV7-9	TRBJ2-7	TGTGCCAGCAGCTTTCCGGGACAGGGGTTCTACGAGCAGTACTTC	CASSFPGQGFYEQYF
.	TRBD1	TRBV9	TRBJ2-7	TGTGCCAGCAGCCCCGGGACAGGGATCCGGTTGCAGTACTTC	CASSPGTGIRLQYF
.	TRBD2	TRBV9	TRBJ2-5	TGTGCCAGCAGCGGTACTAGCGGGACCTGGGAGACCCAGTACTTC	CASSGTSGTWETQYF
.	.	TRBV5-6	TRBJ2-7	TGTGCCAGCAGCTTCGCAGTAGCCCACGAGCAGTACTTC	CASSFAVAHEQYF
.	TRBD1	TRBV28	TRBJ1-2	TGTGCCAGCAGTTTGAGGACAGGGCGATATGGCTACACCTTC	CASSLRTGRYGYTF
once	.	TRBV6-1	TRBJ1-2	TGTGCCAGCAGTGACAGGGGTTATGGCTACACCTTC	CASSDRGYGYTF
.	.	TRBV7-9	TRBJ1-2	TGTGCCAGCAGCTTACAGACGGACTATGGCTACACCTTC	CASSLQTDYGYTF
.	TRBD1	TRBV4-1	TRBJ2-1	TGCGCCAGCAGCCCCCCCGGGACAGGGGGCGACAATGAGCAGTTCTTC	CASSPPGTGGDNEQFF
once	.	TRBV6-5	TRBJ1-2	TGTGCCAGCAGCCGGGGACCTGTAACCAGGTTCACCTTC	CASSRGPVTRFTF
.	TRBD2	TRBV19	TRBJ2-1	TGTGCCAGTAGTTCAATAGCGGGGGGTCGCAATGAGCAGTTCTTC	CASSSIAGGRNEQFF
few	.	TRBV6-2/TRBV6-3	TRBJ2-3	TGTGCCAGCAGTCTCATAAAACGGGGGCTCACAGATACGCAGTATTTT	CASSLIKRGLTDTQYF
.	.	TRBV29-1	TRBJ2-3	TGCAGCGTTGACCCAGCAGCTAGCACAGATACGCAGTATTTT	CSVDPAASTDTQYF
.	.	TRBV28	TRBJ1-5	TGTGCCAGCAGTTTTTTTACTTTGCGGTTTAGCAATCAGCCCCAGCATTTT	CASSFFTLRFSNQPQHF
.	.	TRBV25-1	TRBJ1-2	TGTGCCAGCATCGGAGGGGCAGGGTCTAACTATGGCTACACCTTC	CASIGGAGSNYGYTF
.	.	TRBV11-2	TRBJ1-1	TGTGCCAGCAGGGAGGAGGGCTACACTGAAGCTTTCTTT	CASREEGYTEAFF
once	.	TRBV7-2	TRBJ1-2	TGTGCCAGCAGCTTAGCTGGAGACTACCGGGCCACTGGCTACACCTTC	CASSLAGDYRATGYTF